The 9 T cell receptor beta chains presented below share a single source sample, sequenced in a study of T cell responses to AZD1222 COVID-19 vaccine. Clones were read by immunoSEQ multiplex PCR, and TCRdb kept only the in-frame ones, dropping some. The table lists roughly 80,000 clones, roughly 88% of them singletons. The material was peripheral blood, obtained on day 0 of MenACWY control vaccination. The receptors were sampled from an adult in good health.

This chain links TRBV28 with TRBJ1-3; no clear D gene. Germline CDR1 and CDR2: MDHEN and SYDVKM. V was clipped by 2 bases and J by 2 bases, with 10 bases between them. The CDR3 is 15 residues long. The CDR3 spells CASSLPQGPGNTIYF. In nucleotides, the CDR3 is TGTGCCAGCAGTTTACCCCAAGGGCCTGGAAACACCATATATTTT.

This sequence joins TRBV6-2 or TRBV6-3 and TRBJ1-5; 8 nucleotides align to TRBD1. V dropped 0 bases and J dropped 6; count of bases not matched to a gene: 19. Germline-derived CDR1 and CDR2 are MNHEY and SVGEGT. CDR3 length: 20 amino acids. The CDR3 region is CASSYSMKMGRQGLGQPQHF. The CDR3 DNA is TGTGCCAGCAGTTACTCGATGAAAATGGGAAGACAGGGGCTAGGTCAGCCCCAGCATTTT.

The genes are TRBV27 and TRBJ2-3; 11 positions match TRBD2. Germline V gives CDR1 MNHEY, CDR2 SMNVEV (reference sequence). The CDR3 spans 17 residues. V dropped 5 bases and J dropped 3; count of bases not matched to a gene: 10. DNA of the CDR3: TGTGCCAGCAGTCTCATCGTTACTAGCGGGAGTACAGATACGCAGTATTTT. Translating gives CASSLIVTSGSTDTQYF.

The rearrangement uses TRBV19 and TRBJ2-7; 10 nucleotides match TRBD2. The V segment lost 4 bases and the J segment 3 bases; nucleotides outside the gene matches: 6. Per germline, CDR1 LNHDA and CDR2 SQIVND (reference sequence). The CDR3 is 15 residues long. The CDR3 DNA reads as TGTGCCAGTAGTAGGTTGGCTAGCGGGAGCTACGAGCAGTACTTC. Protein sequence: CASSRLASGSYEQYF.

CDR3 nucleotides: TGCGCCAGCAGCTTGGCCTCAGGGGTACTTTATGGCTACACCTTC. It encodes CASSLASGVLYGYTF. The V call is TRBV5-1, the J call TRBJ1-2, with D possibly being TRBD1 (6 bases). V lost 0 bases and J 5 bases, leaving 14 bases between the germline ends. This CDR3 is 15 amino acids long. Germline CDR1 is SGHRS and CDR2 is YFSETQ.

CDR3 bases: TGTGCCAGCAGTGAAATGGGGAACACCGGGGAGCTGTTTTTT. Translated: CASSEMGNTGELFF. V and J are TRBV6-1 and TRBJ2-2; D call uncertain. This CDR3 spans 14 amino acids. Per germline, CDR1 MNHNS and CDR2 SASEGT. V was pared by 2 bases and J by 1 base, with 5 bases between.

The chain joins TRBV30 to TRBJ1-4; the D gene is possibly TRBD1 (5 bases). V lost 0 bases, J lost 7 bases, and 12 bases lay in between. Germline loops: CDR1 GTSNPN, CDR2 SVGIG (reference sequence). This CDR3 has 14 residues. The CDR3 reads CAWSVLSGTEKLFF. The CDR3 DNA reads TGTGCCTGGAGTGTACTCTCAGGGACTGAAAAACTGTTTTTT. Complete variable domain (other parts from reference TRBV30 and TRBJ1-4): SQTIHQWPATLVQPVGSPLSLECTVEGTSNPNLYWYRQAAGRGLQLLFYSVGIGQISSEVPQNLSASRPQDRQFILSSKKLLLSDSGFYLCAWSVLSGTEKLFFGSGTQLSVL.

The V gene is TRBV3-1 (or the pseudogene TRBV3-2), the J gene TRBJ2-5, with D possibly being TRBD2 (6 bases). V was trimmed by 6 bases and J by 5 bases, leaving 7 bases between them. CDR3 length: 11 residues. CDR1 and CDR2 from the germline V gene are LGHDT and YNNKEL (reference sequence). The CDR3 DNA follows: TGTGCCAGCAGAGGAGGGGAGACCCAGTACTTC. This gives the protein CASRGGETQYF.

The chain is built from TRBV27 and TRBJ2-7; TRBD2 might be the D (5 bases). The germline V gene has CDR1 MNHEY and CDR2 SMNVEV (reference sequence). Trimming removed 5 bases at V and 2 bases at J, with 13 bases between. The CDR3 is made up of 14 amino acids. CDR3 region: CASSPWTGAYEQYF. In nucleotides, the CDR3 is TGTGCCAGCAGTCCCTGGACCGGGGCCTACGAGCAGTACTTC.